The following is a TCR beta chain sequence with its context. This specimen comes from a study of blood T cell repertoires in COVID-19. Study-level information: The samples span acute and convalescent COVID-19 from the United States, Italy and Spain. The analysed material was cDNA or gDNA that came from T cells, B-cell-depleted T cells, or PBMCs.

Methods used by the authors: Amplification of reference gene primers provided the estimated nucleated cell counts. The method was immunoSEQ multiplex PCR; TCRdb's version includes in-frame clones alone and lacks a portion of them. V, J and clone size were drawn from that table, and D and trimming were deduced from the DNA. The sample lists 500,000 to 600,000 clones; less than 90% were seen once. The origin of this receptor is a woman aged 50 to 60 with COVID-19, enrolled during active disease. Sample: peripheral blood.

CDR3 sequence: CASSPLNVAGAAGTEAFF. As DNA, the CDR3 is TGTGCCAGCAGCCCACTCAACGTCGCAGGCGCCGCGGGCACTGAAGCTTTCTTT. The chain has TRBV7-3 and TRBJ1-1; D call uncertain. Deletions cut 5 bases from V and 4 bases from J, with 26 bases between. The CDR3 totals 18 residues. Germline values: CDR1 SGHTA, CDR2 FQGTGA.